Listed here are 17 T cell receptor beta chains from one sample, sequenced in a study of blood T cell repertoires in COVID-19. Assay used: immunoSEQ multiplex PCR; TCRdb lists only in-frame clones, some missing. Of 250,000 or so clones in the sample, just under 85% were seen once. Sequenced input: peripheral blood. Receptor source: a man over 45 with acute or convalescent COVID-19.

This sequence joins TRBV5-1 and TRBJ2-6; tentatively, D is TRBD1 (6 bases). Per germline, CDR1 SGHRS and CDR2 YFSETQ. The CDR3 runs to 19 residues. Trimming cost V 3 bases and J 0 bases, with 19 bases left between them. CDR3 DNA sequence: TGCGCCAGCAGCTCGCTAACGACAGGCGGGCTCTCTGGGGCCAACGTCCTGACTTTC. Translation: CASSSLTTGGLSGANVLTF.

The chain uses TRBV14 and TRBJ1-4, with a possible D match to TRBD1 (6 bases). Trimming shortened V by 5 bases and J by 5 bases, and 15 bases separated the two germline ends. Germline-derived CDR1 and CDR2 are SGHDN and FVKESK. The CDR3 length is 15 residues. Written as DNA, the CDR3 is TGTGCCAGCAGCGCTCGCGGACAGCGGAATGAAAAACTGTTTTTT. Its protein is CASSARGQRNEKLFF.

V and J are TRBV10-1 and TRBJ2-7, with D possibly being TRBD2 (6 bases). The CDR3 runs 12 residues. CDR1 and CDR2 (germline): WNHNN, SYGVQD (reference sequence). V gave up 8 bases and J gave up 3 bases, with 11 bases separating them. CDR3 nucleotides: TGCGCCAGCGGGAGGAGCGTCTACGAGCAGTACTTC. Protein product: CASGRSVYEQYF.

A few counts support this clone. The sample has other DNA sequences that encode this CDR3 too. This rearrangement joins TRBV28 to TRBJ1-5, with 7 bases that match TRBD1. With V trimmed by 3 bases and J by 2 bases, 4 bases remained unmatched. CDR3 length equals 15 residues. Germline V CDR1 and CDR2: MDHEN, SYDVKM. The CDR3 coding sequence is TGTGCCAGCAGTTTGGTAGGACAGGGCAATCAGCCCCAGCATTTT. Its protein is CASSLVGQGNQPQHF. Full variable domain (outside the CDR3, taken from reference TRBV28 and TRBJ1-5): DVKVTQSSRYLVKRTGEKVFLECVQDMDHENMFWYRQDPGLGLRLIYFSYDVKMKEKGDIPEGYSVSREKKERFSLILESASTNQTSMYLCASSLVGQGNQPQHFGDGTRLSIL.

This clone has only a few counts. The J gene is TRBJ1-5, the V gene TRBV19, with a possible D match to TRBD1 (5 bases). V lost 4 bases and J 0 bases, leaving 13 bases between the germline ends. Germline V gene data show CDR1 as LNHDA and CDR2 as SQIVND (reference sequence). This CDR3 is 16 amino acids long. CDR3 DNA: TGTGCCAGTAGTACCTTACAGGATTATAGCAATCAGCCCCAGCATTTT. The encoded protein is CASSTLQDYSNQPQHF. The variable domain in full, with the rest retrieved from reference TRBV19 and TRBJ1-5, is DGGITQSPKYLFRKEGQNVTLSCEQNLNHDAMYWYRQDPGQGLRLIYYSQIVNDFQKGDIAEGYSVSREKKESFPLTVTSAQKNPTAFYLCASSTLQDYSNQPQHFGDGTRLSIL.

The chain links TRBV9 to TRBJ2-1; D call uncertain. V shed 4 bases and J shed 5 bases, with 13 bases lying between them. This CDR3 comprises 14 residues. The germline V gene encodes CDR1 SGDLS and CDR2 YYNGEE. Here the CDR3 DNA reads TGTGCCAGCAGCCTCCAGACGGGTGACAATGAGCAGTTCTTC. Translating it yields CASSLQTGDNEQFF.

CDR3 sequence reads: CASSYSTLAGAYEQFF. Here the CDR3 DNA reads TGTGCCAGCAGTTACTCGACCCTAGCGGGAGCGTATGAGCAGTTCTTC. The J gene is TRBJ2-1, the V gene TRBV6-5, with TRBD2 identical over 10 bases. V dropped 0 bases and J dropped 8; count of bases not matched to a gene: 7. CDR1 MNHEY and CDR2 SVGAGI come from the germline V gene. There are 16 residues in the CDR3.

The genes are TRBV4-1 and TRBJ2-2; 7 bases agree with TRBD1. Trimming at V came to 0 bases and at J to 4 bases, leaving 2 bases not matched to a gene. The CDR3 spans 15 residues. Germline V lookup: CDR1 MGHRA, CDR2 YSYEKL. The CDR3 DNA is TGCGCCAGCAGCCAAGAAGGGACAGTCACCGGGGAGCTGTTTTTT. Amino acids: CASSQEGTVTGELFF.

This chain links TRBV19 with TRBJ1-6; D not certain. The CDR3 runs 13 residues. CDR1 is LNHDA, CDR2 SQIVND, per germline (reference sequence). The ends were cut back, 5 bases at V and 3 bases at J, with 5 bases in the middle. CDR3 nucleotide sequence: TGTGCCAGTAGTCTACTCTATAATTCACCCCTCCACTTT. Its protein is CASSLLYNSPLHF.

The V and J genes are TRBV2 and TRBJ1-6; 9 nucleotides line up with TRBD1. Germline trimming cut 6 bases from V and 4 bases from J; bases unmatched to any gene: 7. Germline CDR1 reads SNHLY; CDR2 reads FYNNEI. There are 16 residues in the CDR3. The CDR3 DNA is TGTGCCAGCAGGCCCGGGACAGGGCAATATAATTCACCCCTCCACTTT. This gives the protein CASRPGTGQYNSPLHF.

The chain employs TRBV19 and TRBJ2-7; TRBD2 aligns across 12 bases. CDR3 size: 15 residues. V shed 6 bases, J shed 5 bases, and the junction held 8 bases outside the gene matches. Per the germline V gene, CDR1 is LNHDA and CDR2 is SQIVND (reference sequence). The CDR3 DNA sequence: TGTGCCAGTAGCCGAAAGACTAGCGGGAGTAACGAGCAGTACTTC. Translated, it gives CASSRKTSGSNEQYF.

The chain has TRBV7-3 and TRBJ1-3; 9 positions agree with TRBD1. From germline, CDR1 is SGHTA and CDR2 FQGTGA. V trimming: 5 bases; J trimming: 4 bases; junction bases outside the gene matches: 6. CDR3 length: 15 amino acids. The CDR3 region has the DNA TGTGCCAGCAGCCTAGGACAGGGGAGGGGAAACACCATATATTTT. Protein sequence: CASSLGQGRGNTIYF.

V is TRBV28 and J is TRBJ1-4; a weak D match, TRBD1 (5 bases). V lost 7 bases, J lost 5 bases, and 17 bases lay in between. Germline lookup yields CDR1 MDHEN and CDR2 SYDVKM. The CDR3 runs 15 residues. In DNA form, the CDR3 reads TGTGCCAGCATCTGGGGCGGGGGGACGAATGAAAAACTGTTTTTT. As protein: CASIWGGGTNEKLFF.

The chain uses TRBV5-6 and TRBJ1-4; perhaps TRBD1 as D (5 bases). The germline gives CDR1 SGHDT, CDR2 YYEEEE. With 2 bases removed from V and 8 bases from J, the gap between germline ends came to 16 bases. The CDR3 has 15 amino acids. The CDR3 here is CASSFRVGVKEKLFF. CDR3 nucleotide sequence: TGTGCCAGCAGCTTCAGGGTAGGCGTAAAAGAAAAACTGTTTTTT.

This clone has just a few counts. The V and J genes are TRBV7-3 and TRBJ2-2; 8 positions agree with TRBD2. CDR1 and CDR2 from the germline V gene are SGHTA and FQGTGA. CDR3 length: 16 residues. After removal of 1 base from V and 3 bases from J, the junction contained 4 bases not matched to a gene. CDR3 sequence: CASSLKGTRYTGELFF. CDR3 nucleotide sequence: TGTGCCAGCAGCTTAAAAGGGACTAGATACACCGGGGAGCTGTTTTTT.

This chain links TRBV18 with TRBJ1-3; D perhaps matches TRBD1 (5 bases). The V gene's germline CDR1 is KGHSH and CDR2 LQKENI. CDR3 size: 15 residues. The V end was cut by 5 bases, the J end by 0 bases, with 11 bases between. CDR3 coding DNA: TGTGCCAGCTCATCGACAGCCCCCTCTGGAAACACCATATATTTT. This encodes CASSSTAPSGNTIYF.

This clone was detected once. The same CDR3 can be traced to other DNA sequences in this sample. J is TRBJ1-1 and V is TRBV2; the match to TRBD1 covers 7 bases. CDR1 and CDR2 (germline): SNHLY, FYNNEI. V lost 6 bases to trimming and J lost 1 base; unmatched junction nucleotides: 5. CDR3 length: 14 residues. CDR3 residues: CASSERQGNTEAFF. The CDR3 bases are TGTGCCAGCAGCGAACGACAGGGGAACACTGAAGCTTTCTTT. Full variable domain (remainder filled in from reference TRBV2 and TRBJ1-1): EPEVTQTPSHQVTQMGQEVILRCVPISNHLYFYWYRQILGQKVEFLVSFYNNEISEKSEIFDDQFSVERPDGSNFTLKIRSTKLEDSAMYFCASSERQGNTEAFFGQGTRLTVV.